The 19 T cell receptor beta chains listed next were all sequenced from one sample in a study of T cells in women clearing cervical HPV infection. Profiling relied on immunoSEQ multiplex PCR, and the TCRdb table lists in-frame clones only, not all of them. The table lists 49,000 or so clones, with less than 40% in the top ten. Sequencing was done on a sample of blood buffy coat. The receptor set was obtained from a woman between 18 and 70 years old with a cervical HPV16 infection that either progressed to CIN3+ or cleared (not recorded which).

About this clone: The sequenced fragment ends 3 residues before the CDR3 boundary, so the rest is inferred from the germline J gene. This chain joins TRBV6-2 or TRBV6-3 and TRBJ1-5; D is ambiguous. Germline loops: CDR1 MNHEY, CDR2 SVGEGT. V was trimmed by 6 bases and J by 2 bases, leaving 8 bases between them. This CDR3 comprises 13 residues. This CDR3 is CASRWLGNQPQHF. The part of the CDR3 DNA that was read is TGTGCCAGCAGATGGTTAGGCAATCAGCCC.

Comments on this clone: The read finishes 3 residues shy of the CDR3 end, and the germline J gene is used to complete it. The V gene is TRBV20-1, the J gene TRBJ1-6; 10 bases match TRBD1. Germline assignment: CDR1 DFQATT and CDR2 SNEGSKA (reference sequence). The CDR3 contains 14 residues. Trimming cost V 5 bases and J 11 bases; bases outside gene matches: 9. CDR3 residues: CSASPGTGVAPLHF. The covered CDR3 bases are TGCAGTGCTTCACCAGGGACAGGGGTGGCACCC.

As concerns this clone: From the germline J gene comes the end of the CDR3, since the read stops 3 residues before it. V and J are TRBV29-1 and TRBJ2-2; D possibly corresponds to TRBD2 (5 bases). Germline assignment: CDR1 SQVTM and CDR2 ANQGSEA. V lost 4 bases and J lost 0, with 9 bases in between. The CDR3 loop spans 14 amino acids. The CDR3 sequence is CSVARGSNTGELFF. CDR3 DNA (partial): TGCAGCGTTGCCCGGGGATCGAACACCGGGGAG.

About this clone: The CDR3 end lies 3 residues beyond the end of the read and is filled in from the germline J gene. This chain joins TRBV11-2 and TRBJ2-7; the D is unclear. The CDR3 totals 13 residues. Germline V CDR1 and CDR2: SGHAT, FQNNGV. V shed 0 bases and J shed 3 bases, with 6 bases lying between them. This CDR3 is CASSLDPNYEQYF. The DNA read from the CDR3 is TGTGCCAGCAGCTTAGATCCCAACTACGAG.

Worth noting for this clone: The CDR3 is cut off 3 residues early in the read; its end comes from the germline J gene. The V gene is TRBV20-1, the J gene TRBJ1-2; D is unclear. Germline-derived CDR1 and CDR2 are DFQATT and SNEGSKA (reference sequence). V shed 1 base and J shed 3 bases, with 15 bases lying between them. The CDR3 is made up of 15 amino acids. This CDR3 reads CSARVPSQFDYGYTF. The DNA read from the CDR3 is TGCAGTGCTAGAGTTCCGTCACAGTTCGACTATGGC.

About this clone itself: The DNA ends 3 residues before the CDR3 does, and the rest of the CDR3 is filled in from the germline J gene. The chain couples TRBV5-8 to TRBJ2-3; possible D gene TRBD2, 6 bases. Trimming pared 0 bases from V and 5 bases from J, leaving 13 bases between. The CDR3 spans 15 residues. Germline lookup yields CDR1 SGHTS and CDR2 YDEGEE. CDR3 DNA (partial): TGTGCCAGCAGCTTGGGGGGACTCAACCTAGATACG. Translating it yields CASSLGGLNLDT. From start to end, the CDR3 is CASSLGGLNLDTQYF.

The covered CDR3 bases are TGCAGTGCTAGAGAAACCGTCCTAGCGGGGGGGCTTTATACG. Protein sequence: CSARETVLAGGLYT. The whole CDR3 sequence is CSARETVLAGGLYTQYF. This rearrangement joins TRBV20-1 to TRBJ2-3, with 12 positions matching TRBD2. The read falls 3 residues short of the CDR3 end, and the missing part is taken from the germline J gene. Germline CDR1 is DFQATT and CDR2 is SNEGSKA (reference sequence). The CDR3 has 17 amino acids. V was pared by 0 bases and J by 7 bases, with 11 bases of the junction left unmatched.

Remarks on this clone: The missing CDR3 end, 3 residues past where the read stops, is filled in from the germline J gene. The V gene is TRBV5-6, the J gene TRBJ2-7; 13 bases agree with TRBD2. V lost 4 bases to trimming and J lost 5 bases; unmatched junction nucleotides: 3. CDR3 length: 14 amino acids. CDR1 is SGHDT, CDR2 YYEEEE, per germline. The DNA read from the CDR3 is TGTGCCAGCAGCATCGGACTAGCGGGAGACGAG. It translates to CASSIGLAGDE. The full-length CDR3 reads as CASSIGLAGDEQYF.

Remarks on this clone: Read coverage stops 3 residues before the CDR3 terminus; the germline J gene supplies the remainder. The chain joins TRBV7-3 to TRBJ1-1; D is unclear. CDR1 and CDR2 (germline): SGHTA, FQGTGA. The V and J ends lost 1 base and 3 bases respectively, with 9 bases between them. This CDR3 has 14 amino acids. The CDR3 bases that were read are TGTGCCAGCAGCTTAATTGGTAGCGACACTGAA. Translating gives CASSLIGSDTE. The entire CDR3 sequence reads CASSLIGSDTEAFF.

The sequenced CDR3 bases are TGTGCCAGTAGTAAGCAGGGATGGGATCAGCCC. It encodes CASSKQGWDQP. The CDR3, in full, reads CASSKQGWDQPQHF. The chain has TRBV19 and TRBJ1-5; a possible D gene is TRBD1 (5 bases). With the read ending 3 residues before the CDR3 end, the germline J gene is used to fill in that end. Germline V gene data show CDR1 as LNHDA and CDR2 as SQIVND (reference sequence). CDR3 size: 14 residues. Trimming pared 4 bases from V and 5 bases from J, leaving 12 bases between.

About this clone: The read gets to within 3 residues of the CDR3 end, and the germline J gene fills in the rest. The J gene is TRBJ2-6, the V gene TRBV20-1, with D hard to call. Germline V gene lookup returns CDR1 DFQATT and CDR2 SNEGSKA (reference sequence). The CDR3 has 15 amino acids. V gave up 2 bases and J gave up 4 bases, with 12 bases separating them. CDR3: CSARTSRLGANVLTF. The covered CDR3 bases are TGCAGTGCTAGAACGAGCCGTCTCGGGGCCAACGTC.

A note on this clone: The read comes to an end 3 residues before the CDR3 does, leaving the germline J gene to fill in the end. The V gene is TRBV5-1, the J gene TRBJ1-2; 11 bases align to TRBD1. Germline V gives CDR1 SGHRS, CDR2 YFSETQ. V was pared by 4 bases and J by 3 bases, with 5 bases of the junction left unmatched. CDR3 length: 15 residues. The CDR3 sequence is CASSGGTGGDYGYTF. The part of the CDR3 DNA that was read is TGCGCCAGCAGCGGGGGGACAGGGGGTGACTATGGC.

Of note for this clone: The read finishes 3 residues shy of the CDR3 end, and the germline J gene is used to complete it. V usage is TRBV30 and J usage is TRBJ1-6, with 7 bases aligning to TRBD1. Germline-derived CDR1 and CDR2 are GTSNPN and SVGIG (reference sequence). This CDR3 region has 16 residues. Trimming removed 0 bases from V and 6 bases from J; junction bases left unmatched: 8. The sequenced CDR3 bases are TGTGCCTGGAGTGTACCCTTGGGACAGCGTAATTCACCC. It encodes CAWSVPLGQRNSP. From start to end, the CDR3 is CAWSVPLGQRNSPLHF.

CDR3 residues: CASTRTGIHEQFF. The sequenced part of the CDR3 DNA is TGTGCCAGCACCCGAACAGGGATCCATGAG. The chain links TRBV6-2 or TRBV6-3 to TRBJ2-1, with D tentatively TRBD1 (6 bases). The read halts 3 residues ahead of the CDR3 end, with the missing end drawn from the germline J gene. Trimming cost V 7 bases and J 8 bases, with 15 bases left between them. Looked up from germline, CDR1 is MNHEY and CDR2 is SVGEGT. The CDR3 loop spans 13 amino acids.

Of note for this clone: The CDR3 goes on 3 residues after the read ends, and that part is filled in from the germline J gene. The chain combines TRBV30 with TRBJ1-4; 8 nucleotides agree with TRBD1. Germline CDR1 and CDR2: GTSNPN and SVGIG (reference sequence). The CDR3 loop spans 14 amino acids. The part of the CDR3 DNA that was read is TGTGCCTGGAGCCGGGACAGGCTAAATTCACCA. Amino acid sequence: CAWSRDRLNSP. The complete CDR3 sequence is CAWSRDRLNSPLFF.

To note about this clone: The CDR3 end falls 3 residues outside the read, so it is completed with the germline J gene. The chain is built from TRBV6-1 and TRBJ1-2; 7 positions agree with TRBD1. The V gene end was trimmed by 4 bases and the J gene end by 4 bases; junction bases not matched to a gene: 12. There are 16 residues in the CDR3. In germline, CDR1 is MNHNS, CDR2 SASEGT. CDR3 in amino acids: CASSAPARGRGYGYTF. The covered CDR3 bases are TGTGCCAGCAGTGCCCCAGCGAGGGGGCGAGGCTATGGC.

The sequenced CDR3 bases are TGCAGCGTACGACAGACCGAG. Its translation: CSVRQTE. The entire CDR3 is CSVRQTEQYF. This chain connects TRBV29-1 to TRBJ2-7; D is perhaps TRBD1 (5 bases). The read stops 3 residues short of the end of the CDR3; the missing end is completed from the germline J gene. V was clipped by 6 bases and J by 6 bases, with 9 bases between them. CDR1 and CDR2 from the germline V gene are SQVTM and ANQGSEA. The CDR3 extends over 10 amino acids.

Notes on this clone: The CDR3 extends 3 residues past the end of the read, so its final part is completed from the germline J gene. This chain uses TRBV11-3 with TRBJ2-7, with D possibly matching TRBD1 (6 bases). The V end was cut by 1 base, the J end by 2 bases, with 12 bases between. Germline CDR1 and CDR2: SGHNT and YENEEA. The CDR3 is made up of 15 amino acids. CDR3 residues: CASSLAGEGAYEQYF. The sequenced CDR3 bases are TGTGCCAGCAGCTTAGCAGGGGAAGGCGCCTACGAG.

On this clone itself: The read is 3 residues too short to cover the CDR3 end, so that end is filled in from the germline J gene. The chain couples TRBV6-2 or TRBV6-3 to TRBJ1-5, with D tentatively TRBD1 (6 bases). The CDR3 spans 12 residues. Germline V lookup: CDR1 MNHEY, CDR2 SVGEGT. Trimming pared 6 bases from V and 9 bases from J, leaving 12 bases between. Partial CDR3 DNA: TGTGCCAGCAGCCCAGGGACATGGCCC. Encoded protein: CASSPGTWP. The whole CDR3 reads CASSPGTWPQHF.